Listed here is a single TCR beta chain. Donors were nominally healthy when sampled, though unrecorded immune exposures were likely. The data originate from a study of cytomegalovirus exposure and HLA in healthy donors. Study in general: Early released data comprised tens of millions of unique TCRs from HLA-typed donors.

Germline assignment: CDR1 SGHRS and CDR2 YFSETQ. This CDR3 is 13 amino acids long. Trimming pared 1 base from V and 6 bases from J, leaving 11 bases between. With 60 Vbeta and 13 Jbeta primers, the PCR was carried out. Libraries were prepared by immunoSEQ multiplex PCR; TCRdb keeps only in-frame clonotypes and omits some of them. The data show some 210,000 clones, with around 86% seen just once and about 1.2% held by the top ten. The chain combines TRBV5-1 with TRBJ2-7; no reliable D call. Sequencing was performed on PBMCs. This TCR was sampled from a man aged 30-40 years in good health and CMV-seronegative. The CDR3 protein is CASSLTLGGEQYF. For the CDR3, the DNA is TGCGCCAGCAGCTTGACTCTTGGCGGCGAGCAGTACTTC.